The clone carrying this T cell receptor beta chain occurred many times. Its antigen remains unidentified. 5'-RACE, quantitative and with molecular barcodes, yielded the TCR beta libraries. TCRdb reanalysed the 5' RACE reads using MiXCR and keeps one entry per CDR3 protein. The sample has over 150,000 distinct CDR3 sequences; 15% to 20% are singletons. CDR1 and CDR2 from the germline V gene are MNHEY and SMNVEV (reference sequence). The length of the CDR3 is 14 residues. V lost 4 bases to trimming and J lost 2 bases, with 12 bases between them. The data were obtained in a study of CD8 T cells in ankylosing spondylitis. Whole-study findings and limits: Certain motif variants had earlier appeared in reactive arthritis synovial fluid and blood.

The clonotype was recovered from a male donor aged 10-30 years with ankylosing spondylitis or in good health (not recorded which). V usage is TRBV27 and J usage is TRBJ2-7; maybe TRBD1 (5 bases). The sequencing sample was made of blood, either unsorted or a sorted T cell fraction (not recorded which). In DNA form, the CDR3 reads TGTGCCAGCAGTTCAGGGTGGGCTCCCTACGAGCAGTACTTC. Translating it yields CASSSGWAPYEQYF.